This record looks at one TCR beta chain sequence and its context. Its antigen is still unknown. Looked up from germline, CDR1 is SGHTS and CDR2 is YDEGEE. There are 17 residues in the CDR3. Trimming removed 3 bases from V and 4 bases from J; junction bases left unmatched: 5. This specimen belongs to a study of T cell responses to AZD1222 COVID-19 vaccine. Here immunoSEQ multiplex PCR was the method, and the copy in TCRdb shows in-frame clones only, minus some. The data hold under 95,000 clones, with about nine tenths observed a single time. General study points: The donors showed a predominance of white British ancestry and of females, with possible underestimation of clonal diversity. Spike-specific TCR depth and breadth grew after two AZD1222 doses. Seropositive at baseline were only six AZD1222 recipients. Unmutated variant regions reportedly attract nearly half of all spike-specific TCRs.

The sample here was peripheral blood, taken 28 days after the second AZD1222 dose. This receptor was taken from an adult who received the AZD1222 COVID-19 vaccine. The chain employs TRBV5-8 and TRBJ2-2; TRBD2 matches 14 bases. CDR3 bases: TGTGCCAGCAGCTCGGGACTAGCGGGAGCGGGCACCGGGGAGCTGTTTTTT. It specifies CASSSGLAGAGTGELFF.